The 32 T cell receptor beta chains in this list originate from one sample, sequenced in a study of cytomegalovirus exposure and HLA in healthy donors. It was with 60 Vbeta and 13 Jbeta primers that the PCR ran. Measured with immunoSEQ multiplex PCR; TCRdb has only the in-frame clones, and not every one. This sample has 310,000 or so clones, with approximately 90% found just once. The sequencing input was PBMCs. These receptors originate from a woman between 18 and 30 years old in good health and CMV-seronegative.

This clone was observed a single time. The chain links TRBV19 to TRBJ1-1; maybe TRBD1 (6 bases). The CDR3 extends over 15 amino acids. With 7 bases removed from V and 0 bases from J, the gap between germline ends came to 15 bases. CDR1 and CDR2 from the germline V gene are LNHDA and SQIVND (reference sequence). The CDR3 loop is CASKAGHSLNTEAFF. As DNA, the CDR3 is TGTGCCAGTAAAGCGGGACACTCCTTGAACACTGAAGCTTTCTTT.

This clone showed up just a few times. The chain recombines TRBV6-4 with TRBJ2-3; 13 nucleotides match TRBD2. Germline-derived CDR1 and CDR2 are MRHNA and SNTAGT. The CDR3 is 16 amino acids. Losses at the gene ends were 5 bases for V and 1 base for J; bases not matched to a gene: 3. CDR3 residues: CASSLGLAGGTDTQYF. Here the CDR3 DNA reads TGTGCCAGCAGTTTAGGACTAGCGGGGGGCACAGATACGCAGTATTTT.

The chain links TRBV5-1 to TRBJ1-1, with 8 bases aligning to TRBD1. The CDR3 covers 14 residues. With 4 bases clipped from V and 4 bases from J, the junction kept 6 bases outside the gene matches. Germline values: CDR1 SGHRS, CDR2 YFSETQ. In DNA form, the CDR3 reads TGCGCCAGCAGCCTCGGACAGGGTGGCACTGAAGCTTTCTTT. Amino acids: CASSLGQGGTEAFF.

CDR3 DNA sequence: TGTGCCAGTAGTAAAACCGGGACTCTTTCCTACAATGAGCAGTTCTTC. Encoded protein: CASSKTGTLSYNEQFF. This chain joins TRBV19 and TRBJ2-1, with D perhaps matching TRBD2 (6 bases). From germline, CDR1 is LNHDA and CDR2 SQIVND (reference sequence). This CDR3 spans 16 amino acids. V lost 4 bases, J lost 1 base, and 14 bases lay in between.

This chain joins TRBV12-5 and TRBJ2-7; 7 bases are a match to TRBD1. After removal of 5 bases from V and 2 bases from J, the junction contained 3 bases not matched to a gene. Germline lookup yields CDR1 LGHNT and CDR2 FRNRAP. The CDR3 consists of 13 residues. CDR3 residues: CASGRGQPYEQYF. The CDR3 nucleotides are TGTGCTAGTGGTAGGGGACAGCCCTACGAGCAGTACTTC.

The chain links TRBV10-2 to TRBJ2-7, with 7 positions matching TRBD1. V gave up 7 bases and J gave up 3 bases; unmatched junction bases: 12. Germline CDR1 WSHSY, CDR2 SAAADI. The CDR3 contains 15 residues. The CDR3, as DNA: TGCGCCAGCAATGGTGAGGGACAGAAAGTCTACGAGCAGTACTTC. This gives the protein CASNGEGQKVYEQYF.

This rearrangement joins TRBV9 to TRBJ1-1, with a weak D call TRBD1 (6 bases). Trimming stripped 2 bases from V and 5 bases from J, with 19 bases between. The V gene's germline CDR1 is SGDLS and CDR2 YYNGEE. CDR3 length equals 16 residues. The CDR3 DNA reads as TGTGCCAGCAGCGTGTCTTCGGGGACATTGTGGACTGAAGCTTTCTTT. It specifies CASSVSSGTLWTEAFF.

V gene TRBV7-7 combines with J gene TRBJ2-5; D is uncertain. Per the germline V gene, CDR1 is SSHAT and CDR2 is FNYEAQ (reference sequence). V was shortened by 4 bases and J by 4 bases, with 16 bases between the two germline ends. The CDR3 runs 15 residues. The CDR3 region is CASSSERHWSETQYF. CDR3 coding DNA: TGTGCCAGCAGCTCTGAAAGACACTGGTCAGAGACCCAGTACTTC.

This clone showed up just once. CDR3 loop: CASSQRTSGANEQFF. In nucleotides, the CDR3 is TGTGCCAGCAGCCAAAGAACTAGCGGGGCTAATGAGCAGTTCTTC. The gene calls are TRBV4-2 and TRBJ2-1; TRBD2 matches at 10 bases. Germline V gene lookup returns CDR1 LGHNA and CDR2 YNFKEQ. V was pared by 2 bases and J by 7 bases, with 5 bases of the junction left unmatched. This CDR3 has 15 residues.

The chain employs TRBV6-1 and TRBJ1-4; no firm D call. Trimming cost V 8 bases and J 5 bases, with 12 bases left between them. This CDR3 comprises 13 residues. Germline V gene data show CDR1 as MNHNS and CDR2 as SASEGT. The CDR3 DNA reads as TGTGCCAGCGGAAGGGAGGACAATGAAAAACTGTTTTTT. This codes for CASGREDNEKLFF.

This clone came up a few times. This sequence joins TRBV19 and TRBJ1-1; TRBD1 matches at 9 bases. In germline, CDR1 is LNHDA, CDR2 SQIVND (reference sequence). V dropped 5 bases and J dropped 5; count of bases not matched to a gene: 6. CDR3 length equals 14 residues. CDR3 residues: CASSPGTGRTEAFF. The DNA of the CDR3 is TGTGCCAGTAGTCCAGGGACAGGGAGAACTGAAGCTTTCTTT. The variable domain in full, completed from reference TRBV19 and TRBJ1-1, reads DGGITQSPKYLFRKEGQNVTLSCEQNLNHDAMYWYRQDPGQGLRLIYYSQIVNDFQKGDIAEGYSVSREKKESFPLTVTSAQKNPTAFYLCASSPGTGRTEAFFGQGTRLTVV.

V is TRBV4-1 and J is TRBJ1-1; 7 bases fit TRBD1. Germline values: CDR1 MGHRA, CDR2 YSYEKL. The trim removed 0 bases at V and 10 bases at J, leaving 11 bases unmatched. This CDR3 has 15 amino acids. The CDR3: CASSQDSQGVSVAFF. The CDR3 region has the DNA TGCGCCAGCAGCCAAGATAGCCAGGGGGTTTCCGTAGCTTTCTTT.

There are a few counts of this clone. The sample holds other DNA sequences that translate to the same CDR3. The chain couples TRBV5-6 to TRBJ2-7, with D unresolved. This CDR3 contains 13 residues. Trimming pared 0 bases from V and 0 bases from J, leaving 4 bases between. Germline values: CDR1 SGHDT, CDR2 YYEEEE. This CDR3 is CASSLGSSYEQYF. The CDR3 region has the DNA TGTGCCAGCAGCTTGGGGAGCTCCTACGAGCAGTACTTC.

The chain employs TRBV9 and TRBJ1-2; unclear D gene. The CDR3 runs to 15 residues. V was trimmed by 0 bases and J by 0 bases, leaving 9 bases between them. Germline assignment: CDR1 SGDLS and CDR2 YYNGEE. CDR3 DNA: TGTGCCAGCAGCGTAGTTGAACAGACTAACTATGGCTACACCTTC. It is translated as CASSVVEQTNYGYTF. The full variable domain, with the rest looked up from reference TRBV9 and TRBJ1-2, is DSGVTQTPKHLITATGQRVTLRCSPRSGDLSVYWYQQSLDQGLQFLIQYYNGEERAKGNILERFSAQQFPDLHSELNLSSLELGDSALYFCASSVVEQTNYGYTFGSGTRLTVV.

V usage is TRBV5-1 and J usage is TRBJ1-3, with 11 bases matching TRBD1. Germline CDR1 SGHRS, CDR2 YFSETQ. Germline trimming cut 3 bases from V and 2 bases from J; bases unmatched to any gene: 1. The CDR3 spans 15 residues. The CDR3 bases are TGCGCCAGCAGCTGGACAGGGGGCACTGGAAACACCATATATTTT. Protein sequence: CASSWTGGTGNTIYF.

The CDR3 region is CASSPSLAGGLETQYF. The CDR3 nucleotides read TGTGCCAGCTCACCCTCCCTAGCGGGGGGCCTGGAGACCCAGTACTTC. The chain recombines TRBV18 with TRBJ2-5; 11 bases align to TRBD2. Germline CDR1 is KGHSH and CDR2 is LQKENI. Trimming cost V 3 bases and J 5 bases; bases outside gene matches: 8. The CDR3 covers 16 residues.

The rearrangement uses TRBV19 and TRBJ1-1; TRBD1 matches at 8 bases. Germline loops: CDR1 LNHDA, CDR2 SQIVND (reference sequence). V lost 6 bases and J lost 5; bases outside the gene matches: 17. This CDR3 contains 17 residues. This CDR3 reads CASRDEGGTGRLTEAFF. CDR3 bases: TGTGCCAGTAGAGATGAGGGGGGGACAGGTAGGTTGACTGAAGCTTTCTTT.

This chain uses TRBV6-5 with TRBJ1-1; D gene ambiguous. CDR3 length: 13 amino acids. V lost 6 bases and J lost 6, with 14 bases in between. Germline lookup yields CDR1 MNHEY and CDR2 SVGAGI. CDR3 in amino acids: CASRLYGAAEAFF. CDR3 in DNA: TGTGCCAGCAGATTATACGGCGCGGCTGAAGCTTTCTTT.

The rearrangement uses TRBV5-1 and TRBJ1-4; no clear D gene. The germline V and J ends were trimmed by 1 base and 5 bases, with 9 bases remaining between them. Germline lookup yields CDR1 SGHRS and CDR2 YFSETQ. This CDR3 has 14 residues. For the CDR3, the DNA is TGCGCCAGCAGCTTGCAACAGCCAAATGAAAAACTGTTTTTT. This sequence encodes CASSLQQPNEKLFF.

The CDR3 DNA follows: TGTGCCAGCAGCGTTGGAGGGGCCCTCCAAGAGACCCAGTACTTC. Translating gives CASSVGGALQETQYF. The genes are TRBV9 and TRBJ2-5; tentatively, D is TRBD2 (6 bases). The CDR3 is 15 residues long. Trimming stripped 2 bases from V and 1 base from J, with 12 bases between. The germline V gene has CDR1 SGDLS and CDR2 YYNGEE.

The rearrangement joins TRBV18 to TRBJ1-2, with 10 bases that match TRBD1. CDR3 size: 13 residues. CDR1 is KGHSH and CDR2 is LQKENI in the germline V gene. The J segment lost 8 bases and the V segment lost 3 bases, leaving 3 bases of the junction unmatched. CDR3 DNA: TGTGCCAGCTCACCGACAGGGGGCGACGGCTACACCTTC. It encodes CASSPTGGDGYTF.

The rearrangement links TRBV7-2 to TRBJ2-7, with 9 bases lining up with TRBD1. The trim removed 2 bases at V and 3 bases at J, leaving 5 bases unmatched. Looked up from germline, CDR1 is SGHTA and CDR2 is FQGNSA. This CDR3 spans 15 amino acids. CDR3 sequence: CASSLLPGQGYEQYF. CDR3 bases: TGTGCCAGCAGCTTACTTCCGGGACAGGGCTACGAGCAGTACTTC.

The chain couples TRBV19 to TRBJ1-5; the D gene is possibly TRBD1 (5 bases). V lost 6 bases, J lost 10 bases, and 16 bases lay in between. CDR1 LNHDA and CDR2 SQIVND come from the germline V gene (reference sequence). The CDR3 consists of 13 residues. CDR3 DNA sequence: TGTGCCAGTAGCACAACAGGCCCTTTCCCCCAGCATTTT. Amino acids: CASSTTGPFPQHF.

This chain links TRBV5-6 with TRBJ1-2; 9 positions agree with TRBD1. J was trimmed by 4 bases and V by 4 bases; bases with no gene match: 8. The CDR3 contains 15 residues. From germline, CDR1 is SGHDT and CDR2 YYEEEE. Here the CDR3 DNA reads TGTGCCAGCAGCCGGACGGACAGGGGTGTCTATGGCTACACCTTC. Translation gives CASSRTDRGVYGYTF. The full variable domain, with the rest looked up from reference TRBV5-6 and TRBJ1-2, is DAGVTQSPTHLIKTRGQQVTLRCSPKSGHDTVSWYQQALGQGPQFIFQYYEEEERQRGNFPDRFSGHQFPNYSSELNVNALLLGDSALYLCASSRTDRGVYGYTFGSGTRLTVV.

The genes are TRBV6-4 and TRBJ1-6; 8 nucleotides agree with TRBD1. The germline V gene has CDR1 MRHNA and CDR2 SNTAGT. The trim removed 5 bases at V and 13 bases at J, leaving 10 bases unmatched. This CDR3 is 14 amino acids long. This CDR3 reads CASSFGQGEYPLHF. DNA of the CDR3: TGTGCCAGCAGTTTTGGACAGGGTGAATATCCCCTCCACTTT.

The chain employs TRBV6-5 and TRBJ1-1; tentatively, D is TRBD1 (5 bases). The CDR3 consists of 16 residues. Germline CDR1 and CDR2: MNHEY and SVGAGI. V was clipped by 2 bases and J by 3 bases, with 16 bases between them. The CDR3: CASSYPPRGRYTEAFF. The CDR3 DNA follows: TGTGCCAGCAGTTACCCCCCAAGGGGCCGATACACTGAAGCTTTCTTT.

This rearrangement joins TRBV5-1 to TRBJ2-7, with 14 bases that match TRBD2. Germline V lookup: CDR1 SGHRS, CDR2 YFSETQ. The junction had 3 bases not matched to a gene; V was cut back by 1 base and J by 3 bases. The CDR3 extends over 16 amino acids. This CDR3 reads CASSLFGTSGGYEQYF. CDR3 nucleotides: TGCGCCAGCAGCTTGTTCGGGACTAGCGGGGGCTACGAGCAGTACTTC.

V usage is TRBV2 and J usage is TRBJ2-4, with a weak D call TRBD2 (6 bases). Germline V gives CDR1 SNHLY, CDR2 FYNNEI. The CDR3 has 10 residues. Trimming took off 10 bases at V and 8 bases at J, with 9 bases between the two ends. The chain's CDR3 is CATAGDIQYF. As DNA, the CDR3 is TGTGCCACAGCGGGCGACATTCAGTACTTC. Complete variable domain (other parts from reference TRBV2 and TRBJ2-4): EPEVTQTPSHQVTQMGQEVILRCVPISNHLYFYWYRQILGQKVEFLVSFYNNEISEKSEIFDDQFSVERPDGSNFTLKIRSTKLEDSAMYFCATAGDIQYFGAGTRLSVL.

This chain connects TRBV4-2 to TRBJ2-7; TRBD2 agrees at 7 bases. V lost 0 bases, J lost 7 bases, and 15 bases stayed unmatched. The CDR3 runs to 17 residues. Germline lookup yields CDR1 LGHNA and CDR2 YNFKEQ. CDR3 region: CASSQEAGLLYGGEQYF. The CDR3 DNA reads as TGTGCCAGCAGCCAAGAAGCGGGACTCCTCTACGGGGGAGAGCAGTACTTC.

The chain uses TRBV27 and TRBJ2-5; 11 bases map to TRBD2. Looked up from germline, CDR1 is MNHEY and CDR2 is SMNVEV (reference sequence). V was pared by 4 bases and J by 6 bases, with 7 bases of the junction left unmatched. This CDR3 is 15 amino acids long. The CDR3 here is CASSSLLAGEQTQYF. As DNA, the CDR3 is TGTGCCAGCAGTTCATTACTAGCGGGGGAACAGACCCAGTACTTC.

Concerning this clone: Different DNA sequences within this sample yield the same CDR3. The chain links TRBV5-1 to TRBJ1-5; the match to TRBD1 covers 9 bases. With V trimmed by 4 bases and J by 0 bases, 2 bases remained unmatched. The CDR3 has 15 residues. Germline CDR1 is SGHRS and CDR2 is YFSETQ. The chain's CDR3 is CASSRTGDSNQPQHF. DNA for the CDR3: TGCGCCAGCAGCAGGACAGGGGATAGCAATCAGCCCCAGCATTTT.

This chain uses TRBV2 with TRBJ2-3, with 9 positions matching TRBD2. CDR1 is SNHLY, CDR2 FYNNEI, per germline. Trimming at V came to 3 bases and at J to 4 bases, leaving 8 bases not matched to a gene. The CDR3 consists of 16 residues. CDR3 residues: CASSDPASGEPDTQYF. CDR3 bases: TGTGCCAGCAGTGATCCCGCTAGCGGGGAGCCAGATACGCAGTATTTT.